This T cell receptor (beta chain) is from a study of T cell responses to AZD1222 COVID-19 vaccine. Here immunoSEQ multiplex PCR was the method, and the copy in TCRdb shows in-frame clones only, minus some. Seen here are about 170,000 clones, more than 80% observed once, and the top ten hold about 4.3%. The CDR3 totals 22 residues. J lost 6 bases, V lost 0 bases, and 27 bases had no gene match. The V gene's germline CDR1 is KGHSH and CDR2 LQKENI. General study points: Along spike, vaccine-associated CD4 TCRs were found throughout, with dominance at 160-218 and 743-854.

Details on this clone: The target antigen is unknown.

The V call is TRBV18, the J call TRBJ2-5; 8 nucleotides agree with TRBD2. Sequencing was performed on peripheral blood, taken 28 days after the second dose of the MenACWY control vaccine. The receptor was derived from an adult who received the MenACWY meningococcal vaccine as a control. The CDR3 region is CASSPPITGGPAPSISHKTQYF. The CDR3 DNA reads TGTGCCAGCTCACCACCGATTACGGGAGGGCCAGCACCGTCTATATCCCACAAGACCCAGTACTTC. Based on the CDR3 plus reference TRBV18 and TRBJ2-5, the full variable domain is NAGVMQNPRHLVRRRGQEARLRCSPMKGHSHVYWYRQLPEEGLKFMVYLQKENIIDESGMPKERFSAEFPKEGPSILRIQQVVRGDSAAYFCASSPPITGGPAPSISHKTQYFGPGTRLLVL.